Sequencing of this T cell receptor (beta chain) was carried out in a study of CD8 T cells in Susac syndrome. The CDR3 totals 13 residues. V was pared by 3 bases and J by 4 bases, with 6 bases between. The germline V gene encodes CDR1 KGHDR and CDR2 SFDVKD. RNA was extracted with the RNeasy kit, and a quantity of about 0.45 to 1 ug was reverse transcribed using random hexamers. An immunoSEQ multiplex PCR generated amplified TCR beta CDR3 products spanning 54 Vbeta and 13 Jbeta. TCRdb used MiXCR to reprocess the immunoSEQ multiplex PCR reads, holding one entry per CDR3 protein. The data show 150,000 or so distinct CDR3 sequences, approximately 96% seen once. TCR beta from blood CD8+ and CD4+ T cells was sequenced. The control participants were healthy donors, and these controls were matched with respect to both age and sex. Both CD4+ and CD8+ T cells were negatively isolated, and TEMRA cells underwent FACS enrichment.

This chain connects TRBV24-1 to TRBJ1-5; D not certain. The TCR sequence derives from a human donor in good health. Sequencing was done on a sample of CD4+ T cells from PBMCs. CDR3 residues: CATSDSGNQPQHF. The CDR3 nucleotides are TGTGCCACCAGTGATAGTGGGAATCAGCCCCAGCATTTT.